The present T cell receptor (beta chain) was sequenced within a study of blood T cells in healthy people across ages (dated by TCRdb to between 2014 and 2016). Context from the whole study: In model experiments, template switching captured about one uniquely barcoded TCR beta cDNA molecule for every two T cells. Four age groups were formed from the donors: young (average approximately 17 years), middle-aged (around 40), aged (approximately 60) and long-lived (about 80). To track age-related changes in TCR beta repertoire diversity, the study relied on deep sequencing normalized with unique cDNA molecular identifiers. Donors of different ages were randomly distributed across sequencing lanes to avoid experimental bias. Two additional independent replicas of 1 million unique cDNA reads from the same blood draw were analyzed for two donors (one aged 18 to 30 and one aged 80 or older). What the work shows at the level of the full study, not this receptor alone: Observed TCR beta diversity per million T cells fell roughly linearly with age, and a significant reduction was already apparent by age roughly 40. Because the CMV infection status of the donors was unknown, age-related changes in expanded clonotypes may potentially have been confounded. Estimates of total diversity based on one million sequenced T cells were considered lower bounds and underestimates. Compared with the aged group, the long-lived group had more naive CD4+ T cells, fewer expanded clones and increased TCR diversity, a pattern suggesting age selection. Bulk unsorted PBMC profiling prevented conclusive comparison of naive and antigen-experienced compartments. There was a strong correlation between observed TCR beta diversity and the percentage of naive T cells measured by flow cytometry.

Cut back by 3 bases and 5 bases, the V and J ends lie 4 bases apart. From the cysteine through the phenylalanine, the CDR3 covers 11 amino acids. Only the CDR3 portion is preserved as DNA: 33 bases, with reading frame beginning at the first base. Looking up the germline V gene yields CDR1 KGHSH and CDR2 LQKENI. This clonotype came up many times. There is no known antigen for this receptor. Qualities for individual bases were not recorded, and no much larger clone is one base off. Libraries were made using 5' RACE. Sequencing used an Illumina HiSeq 2500. A second PCR of roughly 6 to 11 cycles was run with a J-beta primer mix and a sample-barcoded 5' primer. Each TCR beta cDNA molecule received a unique molecular identifier from a template-switch 5' adaptor carrying 12 random nucleotides. Each sample yielded at least 2.5 million CDR3-containing paired-end reads. All of the RNA was converted into first-strand cDNA using the Mint cDNA synthesis kit, with a TRBC-specific oligonucleotide serving as the primer. Following uracil-DNA glycosylase treatment, all cDNA underwent a first 18-cycle PCR with the universal primers M1SS and BC2_uni_R. In the source study's methods: For normalization, 1 million high-quality reads, each with a distinct molecular identifier, were randomly selected from each sample. Instead of being binned into consensus sequences, reads that shared molecular identifiers were thrown out. CDR3 identification, clonotype clustering and error correction used MiTCR with a Q25 quality threshold and the strictest error-elimination algorithm. A nonparametric unseen species model using Euler transformation provided a lower-bound estimate of total TCR beta diversity. Clones were called with MiXCR by TCRdb after fastp trimmed the public reads at Q25, and only in-frame beta chains were retained. Here each entry gathers all rows of one CDR3 protein and keeps the most common genes and DNA. TCRdb, not the authors, supplied the V and J calls. The sample profile shows about 810,000 distinct CDR3 sequences; under 40% of them were found once. Jointly, the top ten make up 13% of the sample.

The donors were around 39 Caucasian individuals from Russia, aged roughly 6 to 100 years, who were systemically healthy. Around 10 milliliters of peripheral blood were drawn from each donor into EDTA-treated Vacutainer tubes. Ficoll-Paque density-gradient centrifugation was used to isolate PBMCs, with at least 7 million per sample. Trizol reagent was used to extract total RNA from the PBMCs, yielding at least 6 micrograms per sample. For every donor, flow cytometry on a PBMC aliquot measured the percentage of naive CD45RAhigh/CD27high T cells. The sample was blood. This TCR came from a man younger than 30 in good health. This receptor chain uses TRBV18 and TRBJ2-5; the D gene cannot be resolved reliably. The sequence in DNA is TGTGCCAGCTCACCGAGTGAGACCCAGTACTTC. The encoded protein is CASSPSETQYF.